Listed below are T cell receptor beta chains from one sample, sequenced in a study of T cell clonotyping in hematopoietic cell transplantation. Profiling relied on immunoSEQ multiplex PCR, and the TCRdb table lists in-frame clones only, not all of them. The sample has roughly 46,000 clones; roughly four fifths are singletons. The specimen was peripheral blood mononuclear cells, collected before stem cell transplant. All receptors derive from a man aged 55 to 70 with myelodysplastic syndrome. Some clones in this sample may be carry-over from other donors' samples. The CDR3 runs from the conserved cysteine through the conserved F or W. Each record gives: V gene, clone size, J gene, D gene, CDR3 length, CDR3 DNA, CDR3 protein. D genes are given only for firm matches. Size is stated for part of the rows, as once, few or many counts, or as a class when the clone is expanded.

>TRBV9|.|TRBJ2-2|.|15
TGTGCCAGCAGCCCAGGACAGTCGAACACCGGGGAGCTGTTTTTT
CASSPGQSNTGELFF
>TRBV5-8|.|TRBJ2-5|.|16
TGTGCCAGCAGCCTACCACAGGGAGGGAAGGGAGAGACCCAGTACTTC
CASSLPQGGKGETQYF
>TRBV2|.|TRBJ2-1|TRBD2|16
TGTGCCAGCAGTGAAGCGTTGTCTAGCGGGGGCGATGAGCAGTTCTTC
CASSEALSSGGDEQFF
>TRBV10-3|.|TRBJ2-5|.|14
TGTGCCGTACAGCCGGGACTCGATATGAGGACCCAGTACTTC
CAVQPGLDMRTQYF
>TRBV5-6|.|TRBJ2-7|.|14
TGTGCCAGCAGCCGGTCCTTCAGGGTTTACGAGCAGTACTTC
CASSRSFRVYEQYF
>TRBV30|.|TRBJ1-1|TRBD1|13
TGTGCCTGGAGTAGACAGGGATACACTGAAGCTTTCTTT
CAWSRQGYTEAFF
>TRBV11-2|.|TRBJ2-5|TRBD1|15
TGTGCCAGCAGCCCCAGATGGACAGGGAGAGAGACCCAGTACTTC
CASSPRWTGRETQYF
>TRBV4-3|once|TRBJ2-2|TRBD2|14
TGCGCCAGCAGCCAAGTGGGAGGGGTCGGGGAGCTGTTTTTT
CASSQVGGVGELFF
>TRBV7-9|once|TRBJ1-1|.|15
TGTGCCAGCAGCTATGCCGGGGGCAGGGGCGCTGAAGCTTTCTTT
CASSYAGGRGAEAFF
>TRBV7-2|.|TRBJ1-5|.|17
TGTGCCAGCAGCCTTACGCCCTCGCCCTGGAGCAATCAGCCCCAGCATTTT
CASSLTPSPWSNQPQHF
>TRBV4-3|.|TRBJ2-6|TRBD1|20
TGCGCCAGCAGCCAAGAGTTAGTGGGGACAGGCCGTTCTGGGGCCAACGTCCTGACTTTC
CASSQELVGTGRSGANVLTF
>TRBV6-5|.|TRBJ2-2|.|13
TGTGCCAGCAGTGAATCGGGGGTCGGGGAGCTGTTTTTT
CASSESGVGELFF
>TRBV9|.|TRBJ2-1|.|12
TGTGCCAGCAGCCTCCACCCCAATGAGCAGTTCTTC
CASSLHPNEQFF
>TRBV2|.|TRBJ2-3|.|13
TGTGCCAGCAGTGCCCGTAGCACAGATACGCAGTATTTT
CASSARSTDTQYF
>TRBV6-1|.|TRBJ1-4|TRBD1|16
TGTGCCAGCAGTGTCAACCGGGACAGGGGGAATGAAAAACTGTTTTTT
CASSVNRDRGNEKLFF
>TRBV27|.|TRBJ1-1|TRBD1|13
TGTGCCAGCAACCGACAGGGCAACACTGAAGCTTTCTTT
CASNRQGNTEAFF
>TRBV10-1|.|TRBJ1-1|TRBD1|14
TGCGCCAGCAAGCAGGGGGCCGGGGACACTGAAGCTTTCTTT
CASKQGAGDTEAFF
>TRBV5-1|.|TRBJ1-4|TRBD1|14
TGCGCCAGCAGCCCCACAGGGGTCCGGGAAAAACTGTTTTTT
CASSPTGVREKLFF
>TRBV2|.|TRBJ2-4|.|15
TGTGCCAGCAATCGGGGGCCGGGGGACAAAAACATTCAGTACTTC
CASNRGPGDKNIQYF
>TRBV7-2|.|TRBJ1-4|TRBD1|14
TGTGCCAGCAGCTCCCCGGACAGGGGAGAAAAACTGTTTTTT
CASSSPDRGEKLFF
>TRBV7-8|.|TRBJ1-2|.|14
TGTGCCAGCAGCTTAGCGGGTTCTAACTATGGCTACACCTTC
CASSLAGSNYGYTF
>TRBV12-5|few|TRBJ1-2|.|13
TGTGCTAGTGGGGAGGGGATCTTCTATGGCTACACCTTC
CASGEGIFYGYTF
>TRBV19|.|TRBJ1-2|TRBD1|15
TGTGCCAGTAGTATGGGACAGCAGTCTAACTATGGCTACACCTTC
CASSMGQQSNYGYTF
>TRBV19|.|TRBJ1-1|.|14
TGTGCCACCTCCTTCCAGGGCCTTAACACTGAAGCTTTCTTT
CATSFQGLNTEAFF
>TRBV7-8|.|TRBJ1-1|TRBD1|16
TGTGCCAGCAGCTTTGGACAGGGGGCTATGAACACTGAAGCTTTCTTT
CASSFGQGAMNTEAFF
>TRBV7-2|few|TRBJ1-2|.|14
TGTGCCAGCAGCTTAGCTGCCATGAACTATGGCTACACCTTC
CASSLAAMNYGYTF
>TRBV4-2|.|TRBJ2-5|TRBD2|15
TGTGCCAGCAGCCAAGGGACTAGAAGACAAGAGACCCAGTACTTC
CASSQGTRRQETQYF
>TRBV2|few|TRBJ2-2|TRBD1|16
TGTGCCAGCAGTAAAGACAGGGGGCGTGGAACCGGGGAGCTGTTTTTT
CASSKDRGRGTGELFF
>TRBV7-8|.|TRBJ1-2|.|15
TGTGCCAGCAGCTTACAGGCGGGAGCTAACTATGGCTACACCTTC
CASSLQAGANYGYTF
>TRBV7-7|.|TRBJ2-5|.|13
TGTGCTAGCAGCCCCGGGGGAATCAAGACCCAGTACTTC
CASSPGGIKTQYF
>TRBV4-3|few|TRBJ2-3|TRBD2|14
TGCGCCAGCAGCCAAGAACTAGCGAAGGATACGCAGTATTTT
CASSQELAKDTQYF
>TRBV6-5|.|TRBJ2-6|.|15
TGTGCCAGCAGTAGAGGGGGAGATGGGGCCAACGTCCTGACTTTC
CASSRGGDGANVLTF
>TRBV7-9|.|TRBJ1-3|.|13
TGTGCCAGCAGACCAAGCTCTGGAAACACCATATATTTT
CASRPSSGNTIYF
>TRBV30|.|TRBJ1-6|.|16
TGTGCCTGGACCCCCCGGTTCGGGGGAGGAAATTCACCCCTCCACTTT
CAWTPRFGGGNSPLHF
>TRBV11-2|few|TRBJ2-3|TRBD2|15
TGTGCCAGCAGCTTAAGCGGGGGGGGCACAGATACGCAGTATTTT
CASSLSGGGTDTQYF
>TRBV27|.|TRBJ1-2|TRBD1|14
TGTGCCAGCAGTTTAAATACAGGGGGCATTGGCTACACCTTC
CASSLNTGGIGYTF
>TRBV30|.|TRBJ1-1|.|14
TGTGCCTGGAGTCGGGGACGGCTTAACACTGAAGCTTTCTTT
CAWSRGRLNTEAFF
>TRBV5-1|.|TRBJ2-5|TRBD2|16
TGCGCCAGCAGCTTGGCCCCTAGCGGGGGGCTAGAGACCCAGTACTTC
CASSLAPSGGLETQYF
>TRBV2|.|TRBJ1-2|TRBD1|16
TGTGCCAGCAGAGCCTATCGGACAGGGAATAACTATGGCTACACCTTC
CASRAYRTGNNYGYTF
>TRBV28|.|TRBJ1-6|.|16
TGTGCCAGCAGGAGCCCTAGTGGCTCTAACTTATCACCCCTCCACTTT
CASRSPSGSNLSPLHF
>TRBV13|.|TRBJ2-7|.|18
TGTGCCAGCAGCGTCCTGGGTGGGGCCGCTATCGATTCCTACGAGCAGTACTTC
CASSVLGGAAIDSYEQYF
>TRBV7-2|.|TRBJ1-2|.|15
TGTGCCAGCAGCCCATCCAGGGATCTAGGCTATGGCTACACCTTC
CASSPSRDLGYGYTF
>TRBV19|few|TRBJ1-1|.|15
TGTGCCAGTAGTTGGGGTCAGGGGAGAGGCACTGAAGCTTTCTTT
CASSWGQGRGTEAFF
>TRBV13|.|TRBJ2-1|TRBD1|12
TGTGCCAGCAGCCCTCGGACAGGGGGGCAGTTCTTC
CASSPRTGGQFF
>TRBV7-9|.|TRBJ2-7|TRBD2|13
TGTGCCAGCAGCTCCAGCGGGGGGTACGAGCAGTACTTC
CASSSSGGYEQYF
>TRBV11-2|.|TRBJ1-2|TRBD1|14
TGTGCCAGCAGCTTAGGGACAGGGCTTTATGGCTACACCTTC
CASSLGTGLYGYTF
>TRBV4-3|.|TRBJ2-3|TRBD2|16
TGCGCCAGCAGCCAAGCCGCTAGCGGGGGGGCGGACACGCAGTATTTT
CASSQAASGGADTQYF
>TRBV19|.|TRBJ2-7|.|14
TGTGCCAGTTCGGAGACAGGTTTCTCCTACGAGCAGTACTTC
CASSETGFSYEQYF
>TRBV5-1|few|TRBJ1-1|TRBD1|15
TGCGCCAGCAGCTGGTCGACAGGGCAGGGCACTGAAGCTTTCTTT
CASSWSTGQGTEAFF
>TRBV7-2|once|TRBJ1-6|.|14
TGTGCCAGCAGCTTAGGGGCGGGTTCCTCACCCCTCCACTTT
CASSLGAGSSPLHF